These 21 T cell receptor beta chains originate from one sample sequenced in a study of blood T cell repertoires in COVID-19. Profiled with immunoSEQ multiplex PCR; TCRdb holds only in-frame clones, not every one. This table holds nearly 250,000 clones, 82% found once. Input material: peripheral blood. Every receptor here comes from a woman over 75 with acute or convalescent COVID-19.

The chain couples TRBV19 to TRBJ2-2; perhaps TRBD2 as D (7 bases). Trimming left V 1 base short and J 3 bases short, with 15 bases between. The CDR3 runs to 17 residues. The germline gives CDR1 LNHDA, CDR2 SQIVND (reference sequence). The CDR3 spells CASSIVGGLGDTGELFF. The CDR3 DNA reads TGTGCCAGTAGTATAGTCGGGGGGCTCGGTGACACCGGGGAGCTGTTTTTT.

This clone was found a few times. The rearrangement uses TRBV5-6 and TRBJ2-3, with TRBD2 identical over 12 bases. The CDR3 is 16 amino acids. Germline CDR1 is SGHDT and CDR2 is YYEEEE. The trim removed 0 bases at V and 6 bases at J, leaving 5 bases unmatched. The CDR3, as DNA: TGTGCCAGCAGCTTGGTTCTAGCGGGGGGGATGGATACGCAGTATTTT. Protein: CASSLVLAGGMDTQYF. Full variable domain (remainder filled in from reference TRBV5-6 and TRBJ2-3): DAGVTQSPTHLIKTRGQQVTLRCSPKSGHDTVSWYQQALGQGPQFIFQYYEEEERQRGNFPDRFSGHQFPNYSSELNVNALLLGDSALYLCASSLVLAGGMDTQYFGPGTRLTVL.

The V gene is TRBV7-3, the J gene TRBJ1-1, with TRBD1 as a possible D gene (6 bases). This CDR3 comprises 15 residues. Germline CDR1 SGHTA, CDR2 FQGTGA. Trimming cost V 0 bases and J 4 bases, with 12 bases left between them. CDR3 sequence (DNA): TGTGCCAGCAGCTTAACCTGGGACACCAGCACTGAAGCTTTCTTT. As protein: CASSLTWDTSTEAFF.

The V and J genes are TRBV15 and TRBJ2-7; TRBD1 matches 8 bases. Trimming removed 3 bases from V and 3 bases from J; junction bases left unmatched: 4. Germline values: CDR1 LNHNV, CDR2 YYDKDF (reference sequence). The CDR3 covers 14 residues. The CDR3 loop reads CATSSGQGDYEQYF. The CDR3 nucleotides are TGTGCCACCAGCAGCGGACAGGGCGACTACGAGCAGTACTTC.

In this sample, this clone turned up once. The V and J genes are TRBV7-8 and TRBJ1-3; D perhaps matches TRBD1 (6 bases). Germline-derived CDR1 and CDR2 are SGHVS and FQNEAQ. V was shortened by 4 bases and J by 5 bases, with 18 bases between the two germline ends. The CDR3 extends over 16 amino acids. The CDR3 DNA is TGTGCCAGCAGCTCAAAAGGTGGACAGAACCGAAACACCATATATTTT. Translation gives CASSSKGGQNRNTIYF.

The chain recombines TRBV20-1 with TRBJ2-3, with 15 bases lining up with TRBD2. Germline CDR1 is DFQATT and CDR2 is SNEGSKA (reference sequence). The CDR3 runs 17 residues. The V and J ends lost 7 bases and 1 base, in that order; junction bases with no gene match: 9. This chain's CDR3 is CSVSGLAGGPGTDTQYF. CDR3 sequence (DNA): TGCAGTGTTAGTGGACTAGCGGGAGGGCCCGGCACAGATACGCAGTATTTT.

This clone was seen only once. The V call is TRBV6-2 or TRBV6-3, the J call TRBJ2-7; 11 bases map to TRBD2. This CDR3 comprises 15 residues. Germline lookup yields CDR1 MNHEY and CDR2 SVGEGT. J gave up 2 bases and V 6 bases, and 6 bases lay outside the gene matches. The CDR3 DNA follows: TGTGCCAGCAGCCCTAGCGGGAGGCCCCCCTACGAGCAGTACTTC. Its translation is CASSPSGRPPYEQYF.

The chain uses TRBV6-2 or TRBV6-3 and TRBJ2-3, with 7 bases lining up with TRBD1. Germline V gene sequence: CDR1 MNHEY, CDR2 SVGEGT. The CDR3 contains 15 residues. Trimming removed 2 bases from V and 1 base from J; junction bases left unmatched: 3. The DNA of the CDR3 is TGTGCCAGCAGTTACCAGGGGGTAGGCACAGATACGCAGTATTTT. It translates to CASSYQGVGTDTQYF.

V and J are TRBV7-2 and TRBJ2-1; weak D call: TRBD1 (6 bases). V gave up 5 bases and J gave up 15 bases, with 20 bases separating them. Germline CDR1 and CDR2: SGHTA and FQGNSA. The CDR3 consists of 13 residues. In nucleotides, the CDR3 is TGTGCCAGCAGCCCCAGGACGAACTTAGGGGGGTTCTTC. It is translated as CASSPRTNLGGFF.

This chain's CDR3 is CATSREGAGTGRNGYTF. CDR3 DNA: TGTGCCACCAGCAGAGAGGGGGCCGGGACAGGGCGGAATGGCTACACCTTC. V usage is TRBV15 and J usage is TRBJ1-2; TRBD1 agrees at 9 bases. The CDR3 has 17 amino acids. The junction had 11 bases not matched to a gene; V was cut back by 0 bases and J by 6 bases. Germline V gives CDR1 LNHNV, CDR2 YYDKDF (reference sequence).

V is TRBV9 and J is TRBJ2-5; TRBD2 aligns across 13 bases. CDR1 and CDR2 (germline): SGDLS, YYNGEE. This CDR3 comprises 17 residues. J gave up 1 base and V 3 bases, and 6 bases lay outside the gene matches. The CDR3 here is CASSAGLAGASQETQYF. The CDR3 DNA reads TGTGCCAGCAGCGCAGGACTAGCGGGGGCCTCCCAAGAGACCCAGTACTTC.

This chain joins TRBV25-1 and TRBJ2-5; D might be TRBD1 (6 bases). There are 15 residues in the CDR3. Trimming took 10 bases from V and 3 from J, leaving 21 bases between them. CDR1 MGHDK and CDR2 SYGVNS come from the germline V gene. The CDR3 protein is CATSAPGRGKETQYF. CDR3 coding DNA: TGTGCCACTTCGGCCCCGGGCAGGGGAAAAGAGACCCAGTACTTC.

The chain combines TRBV28 with TRBJ2-5; possibly TRBD2 for D (7 bases). This CDR3 spans 14 amino acids. The V gene's germline CDR1 is MDHEN and CDR2 SYDVKM. Trimming pared 11 bases from V and 5 bases from J, leaving 21 bases between. The CDR3: CAANVGGARETQYF. The CDR3 DNA reads TGTGCCGCAAATGTAGGGGGGGCTCGGGAGACCCAGTACTTC.

The chain carries TRBV18 and TRBJ2-3; the match to TRBD1 covers 7 bases. Losses at the gene ends were 3 bases for V and 1 base for J; bases not matched to a gene: 4. In germline, CDR1 is KGHSH, CDR2 LQKENI. This CDR3 spans 15 amino acids. Here the CDR3 reads CASSPGTDGTDTQYF. CDR3 coding DNA: TGTGCCAGCTCACCCGGGACAGACGGCACAGATACGCAGTATTTT.

V and J are TRBV10-3 and TRBJ2-1, with a tentative D call TRBD2 (5 bases). CDR1 and CDR2 from the germline V gene are ENHRY and SYGVKD. The V end lost 6 bases, the J end lost 8 bases, and 11 bases lay between the germline ends. The CDR3 is 12 amino acids. The CDR3 region has the DNA TGTGCCATCAGCCTAGCAGTAGATGAGCAGTTCTTC. This encodes CAISLAVDEQFF.

This rearrangement joins TRBV9 to TRBJ2-7, with D possibly TRBD1 on 6 matching bases. The V end lost 0 bases, the J end lost 2 bases, and 12 bases lay between the germline ends. The CDR3 runs to 15 residues. Germline CDR1 is SGDLS and CDR2 is YYNGEE. The CDR3 loop is CASSVGQDPTYEQYF. The CDR3 coding sequence is TGTGCCAGCAGCGTAGGACAGGACCCTACCTACGAGCAGTACTTC.

A few counts support this clone. The chain links TRBV4-2 to TRBJ1-2; 12 nucleotides line up with TRBD1. This CDR3 is built from 16 residues. With V trimmed by 1 base and J by 3 bases, 3 bases remained unmatched. Per the germline V gene, CDR1 is LGHNA and CDR2 is YNFKEQ. The CDR3 region has the DNA TGTGCCAGCAGCCAAGCCGGGACAGGGGGCGACTATGGCTACACCTTC. As protein: CASSQAGTGGDYGYTF.

V is TRBV4-3 and J is TRBJ2-7; 8 positions agree with TRBD1. The germline V gene has CDR1 LGHNA and CDR2 YSLEER. V dropped 4 bases and J dropped 4; count of bases not matched to a gene: 18. This CDR3 is built from 18 residues. The CDR3 here is CASSLHPTGEGNMYEQYF. In nucleotides, the CDR3 is TGCGCCAGCAGCCTCCACCCGACAGGGGAAGGGAATATGTACGAGCAGTACTTC.

The V gene is TRBV5-6, the J gene TRBJ2-7; 8 positions match TRBD1. This CDR3 contains 13 residues. Germline-derived CDR1 and CDR2 are SGHDT and YYEEEE. V was clipped by 4 bases and J by 4 bases; unmatched bases: 4. The CDR3 sequence: CASSRDRRYEQYF. The CDR3 DNA sequence: TGTGCCAGCAGCCGGGACAGGCGGTACGAGCAGTACTTC.

This clone came up a few times. CDR3 DNA: TGTGCCAGCACCTCCTGGGGACTAGAGGGCAATGAGCAGTTCTTC. It specifies CASTSWGLEGNEQFF. V gene TRBV28 combines with J gene TRBJ2-1, with TRBD2 matching 8 bases. Germline loops: CDR1 MDHEN, CDR2 SYDVKM. Trimming cost V 7 bases and J 6 bases; bases outside gene matches: 11. The CDR3 is 15 amino acids.

The chain employs TRBV3-1 (or the pseudogene TRBV3-2) and TRBJ2-1; 9 nucleotides align to TRBD2. V dropped 3 bases and J dropped 10; count of bases not matched to a gene: 16. The CDR3 consists of 17 residues. Germline V gene data show CDR1 as LGHDT and CDR2 as YNNKEL (reference sequence). The CDR3 region is CASSHGGQYFLAGEQFF. The CDR3, as DNA: TGTGCCAGCAGCCATGGTGGGCAGTACTTCCTAGCGGGGGAGCAGTTCTTC.